One and the same sample provided the 28 T cell receptor beta chains below, sequenced in a study of control samples from healthy donors and cancer patients. Repertoires were generated with immunoSEQ multiplex PCR, while TCRdb's copy carries only in-frame clones and drops some. Of about 130,000 clones in the sample, 85% to 95% are singletons; the top ten hold approximately 0.58%. Material for sequencing was PBMCs. These receptors originate from a man older than 75 with head and neck cancer.

The chain links TRBV5-6 to TRBJ2-3, with 9 bases lining up with TRBD2. CDR1 is SGHDT and CDR2 is YYEEEE in the germline V gene. V lost 3 bases and J lost 6; bases outside the gene matches: 8. The CDR3 contains 15 residues. The chain's CDR3 is CASSSLTSGGDTQYF. CDR3 DNA: TGTGCCAGCAGCTCCCTGACTAGCGGAGGGGATACGCAGTATTTT.

This chain joins TRBV7-2 and TRBJ1-1; the D is unclear. CDR1 SGHTA and CDR2 FQGNSA come from the germline V gene. V was pared by 2 bases and J by 3 bases, with 7 bases between. The CDR3 length is 13 residues. The CDR3 DNA reads as TGTGCCAGCAGCTTAAACGGGTACACTGAAGCTTTCTTT. It yields the protein CASSLNGYTEAFF.

The rearrangement links TRBV4-2 to TRBJ2-3; TRBD2 agrees at 10 bases. The CDR3 runs to 20 residues. Germline V gives CDR1 LGHNA, CDR2 YNFKEQ. V trimming: 1 base; J trimming: 2 bases; junction bases outside the gene matches: 15. The CDR3 loop reads CASSQGPLAGALVTTDTQYF. The CDR3 nucleotides read TGTGCCAGCAGCCAAGGACCCCTAGCGGGGGCCCTAGTGACCACAGATACGCAGTATTTT.

This clone has a handful of counts. The genes are TRBV5-1 and TRBJ2-3; D possibly corresponds to TRBD2 (7 bases). Germline CDR1 is SGHRS and CDR2 is YFSETQ. Trimming shortened V by 2 bases and J by 2 bases, and 12 bases separated the two germline ends. This CDR3 is 15 amino acids long. The CDR3 DNA is TGCGCCAGCAGCTTAAACGGGGGGCCCACAGATACGCAGTATTTT. Its protein is CASSLNGGPTDTQYF.

The J gene is TRBJ1-2, the V gene TRBV15; the D gene is possibly TRBD1 (5 bases). V lost 0 bases and J 8 bases, leaving 16 bases between the germline ends. CDR1 and CDR2 from the germline V gene are LNHNV and YYDKDF (reference sequence). CDR3 size: 15 residues. CDR3 in DNA: TGTGCCACCAGCAGAGATCAGGGCCGAGTCAGGGGCTACACCTTC. Protein: CATSRDQGRVRGYTF. Using reference TRBV15 and TRBJ1-2 for the parts outside the CDR3, the full variable domain is DAMVIQNPRYQVTQFGKPVTLSCSQTLNHNVMYWYQQKSSQAPKLLFHYYDKDFNNEADTPDNFQSRRPNTSFCFLDIRSPGLGDTAMYLCATSRDQGRVRGYTFGSGTRLTVV.

J is TRBJ1-2 and V is TRBV12-3 or TRBV12-4; D ambiguous. The CDR3 totals 13 residues. Trimming left V 5 bases short and J 8 bases short, with 15 bases between. CDR3 amino acids: CASSHSRLGGYTF. The DNA for the CDR3 is TGTGCCAGCAGTCATTCCAGGCTGGGCGGCTACACCTTC.

The chain links TRBV10-3 to TRBJ1-1; tentatively, D is TRBD1 (5 bases). The V end lost 7 bases, the J end lost 1 base, and 13 bases lay between the germline ends. CDR1 is ENHRY and CDR2 is SYGVKD in the germline V gene. The CDR3 loop spans 14 amino acids. DNA for the CDR3: TGTGCCATCACCCAAGGAGGGGCGAACACTGAAGCTTTCTTT. This sequence encodes CAITQGGANTEAFF.

V usage is TRBV6-5 and J usage is TRBJ1-2; no reliable D call. Germline V gene data show CDR1 as MNHEY and CDR2 as SVGAGI. CDR3 length: 13 amino acids. V lost 6 bases to trimming and J lost 6 bases, with 14 bases between them. The CDR3, as DNA: TGTGCCAGCAGACGGGCCCGAGATCATGGCTACACCTTC. Translated, it gives CASRRARDHGYTF.

About this clone itself: Other nucleotide sequences in the sample specify the same CDR3. The chain is built from TRBV5-1 and TRBJ1-2; TRBD1 matches 7 bases. CDR1 SGHRS and CDR2 YFSETQ come from the germline V gene. The trim removed 0 bases at V and 3 bases at J, leaving 2 bases unmatched. There are 14 residues in the CDR3. The CDR3 nucleotides are TGCGCCAGCAGCTTGGGCCAGGGGGACTATGGCTACACCTTC. Amino acid sequence: CASSLGQGDYGYTF.

This chain joins TRBV6-2 or TRBV6-3 and TRBJ2-7, with 10 bases identical to TRBD1. The germline V gene encodes CDR1 MNHEY and CDR2 SVGEGT. The CDR3 is made up of 18 amino acids. V lost 0 bases to trimming and J lost 2 bases; unmatched junction nucleotides: 10. CDR3 nucleotides: TGTGCCAGCAGTTACTCTACGGGACAGGGGATCCGAGCCTACGAGCAGTACTTC. Amino acids: CASSYSTGQGIRAYEQYF.

The chain joins TRBV3-1 (or the pseudogene TRBV3-2) to TRBJ1-2, with TRBD1 identical over 8 bases. Germline values: CDR1 LGHDT, CDR2 YNNKEL (reference sequence). This CDR3 has 14 residues. Trimming took 5 bases from V and 2 from J; bases not matched to a gene: 4. The CDR3 nucleotides are TGTGCCAGCAGCAGGGGACAGGTAAACTATGGCTACACCTTC. Translated: CASSRGQVNYGYTF.

This clone was observed once. The rearrangement links TRBV27 to TRBJ1-2, with 7 bases identical to TRBD1. This CDR3 contains 12 residues. The J segment lost 7 bases and the V segment lost 8 bases, leaving 7 bases of the junction unmatched. Looked up from germline, CDR1 is MNHEY and CDR2 is SMNVEV (reference sequence). The CDR3 DNA follows: TGTGCCAGCGGTCGACAGGGTGGTGGCTACACCTTC. Its protein product is CASGRQGGGYTF.

The chain combines TRBV6-5 with TRBJ1-1; D might be TRBD1 (5 bases). Germline V gene data show CDR1 as MNHEY and CDR2 as SVGAGI. The CDR3 has 13 residues. The ends were cut back, 5 bases at V and 7 bases at J, with 14 bases in the middle. The DNA for the CDR3 is TGTGCCAGCAGTCCAGACAGCCGGCTTGAAGCTTTCTTT. Protein sequence: CASSPDSRLEAFF.

The chain uses TRBV5-1 and TRBJ2-5; TRBD1 or TRBD2 may be the D gene (6 bases each). The germline V gene has CDR1 SGHRS and CDR2 YFSETQ. The CDR3 has 15 amino acids. Deletions cut 7 bases from V and 2 bases from J, with 18 bases between. CDR3 protein: CASGIGGTLQETQYF. The CDR3 nucleotides are TGCGCCAGCGGGATAGGGGGGACTCTTCAAGAGACCCAGTACTTC.

V gene TRBV29-1 combines with J gene TRBJ2-2, with 9 nucleotides matching TRBD1. V was clipped by 5 bases and J by 5 bases; unmatched bases: 12. Germline CDR1 reads SQVTM; CDR2 reads ANQGSEA. The CDR3 has 16 residues. DNA of the CDR3: TGCAGCGTTCTGTCTGCGGGACAGGGATTAACCGGGGAGCTGTTTTTT. This encodes CSVLSAGQGLTGELFF.

The chain has TRBV4-1 and TRBJ1-5, with a tentative D call TRBD1 (5 bases). Germline CDR1 is MGHRA and CDR2 is YSYEKL. The V and J ends lost 0 bases and 7 bases respectively, with 13 bases between them. CDR3 length equals 15 residues. CDR3 amino acids: CASSQDPRTSQPQHF. The CDR3 nucleotides read TGCGCCAGCAGCCAAGATCCCCGGACAAGCCAGCCCCAGCATTTT.

The chain combines TRBV6-5 with TRBJ2-7, with a possible D match to TRBD1 (7 bases). Germline CDR1 reads MNHEY; CDR2 reads SVGAGI. The CDR3 totals 14 residues. The germline V and J ends were trimmed by 5 bases and 2 bases, with 13 bases remaining between them. The CDR3 region has the DNA TGTGCCAGCAGTCGGGGGACAGAGACCTACGAGCAGTACTTC. Encoded protein: CASSRGTETYEQYF.

The chain recombines TRBV4-1 with TRBJ1-4, with a possible D match to TRBD1 (6 bases). V was cut by 2 bases and J by 1 base, with 8 bases left in between. CDR3 length: 15 amino acids. Germline loops: CDR1 MGHRA, CDR2 YSYEKL. Here the CDR3 reads CASSQTGLTNEKLFF. The CDR3, as DNA: TGCGCCAGCAGCCAAACAGGGTTAACTAATGAAAAACTGTTTTTT.

This chain uses TRBV7-9 with TRBJ2-1; 8 bases map to TRBD2. This CDR3 contains 15 residues. V shed 5 bases, J shed 3 bases, and the junction held 6 bases outside the gene matches. Germline V gene data show CDR1 as SEHNR and CDR2 as FQNEAQ (reference sequence). The CDR3 sequence: CASSEPGLGYNEQFF. CDR3 sequence (DNA): TGTGCCAGCAGCGAACCGGGACTAGGCTACAATGAGCAGTTCTTC.

The rearrangement joins TRBV28 to TRBJ2-2; 7 positions match TRBD2. V was pared by 8 bases and J by 4 bases, with 7 bases of the junction left unmatched. This CDR3 is 14 amino acids long. Germline values: CDR1 MDHEN, CDR2 SYDVKM. DNA of the CDR3: TGTGCCAGCGGTACTAGCGCTACCACCGGGGAGCTGTTTTTT. Translating it yields CASGTSATTGELFF.

This rearrangement joins TRBV5-1 to TRBJ2-3; D is perhaps TRBD2 (5 bases). This CDR3 has 12 amino acids. Germline loops: CDR1 SGHRS, CDR2 YFSETQ. Trimming cost V 2 bases and J 11 bases, with 12 bases left between them. The chain's CDR3 is CASSFGGQVQYF. Here the CDR3 DNA reads TGCGCCAGCAGCTTTGGAGGTCAGGTGCAGTATTTT.

The chain joins TRBV25-1 to TRBJ2-5; D not certain. There are 13 residues in the CDR3. Germline CDR1 reads MGHDK; CDR2 reads SYGVNS. The V end lost 0 bases, the J end lost 4 bases, and 6 bases lay between the germline ends. CDR3 bases: TGTGCCAGCAGTGAATATACACCAGAGACCCAGTACTTC. It codes for CASSEYTPETQYF. The variable domain in full, with the rest retrieved from reference TRBV25-1 and TRBJ2-5, is EADIYQTPRYLVIGTGKKITLECSQTMGHDKMYWYQQDPGMELHLIHYSYGVNSTEKGDLSSESTVSRIRTEHFPLTLESARPSHTSQYLCASSEYTPETQYFGPGTRLLVL.

V gene TRBV5-5 combines with J gene TRBJ1-3; D uncertain. The germline V gene has CDR1 SGHKS and CDR2 YYEKEE (reference sequence). The ends were cut back, 4 bases at V and 0 bases at J, with 17 bases in the middle. CDR3 length equals 17 residues. The CDR3 DNA sequence: TGTGCCAGCAGCGGAAGTAGCGCCTTGACCTCTGGAAACACCATATATTTT. Residues: CASSGSSALTSGNTIYF.

J is TRBJ2-7 and V is TRBV7-9; D is ambiguous. The V end lost 2 bases, the J end lost 3 bases, and 11 bases lay between the germline ends. This CDR3 contains 14 residues. In germline, CDR1 is SEHNR, CDR2 FQNEAQ (reference sequence). The CDR3 DNA reads TGTGCCAGCAGCTTAAACTCTGGGCTCTACGAGCAGTACTTC. As protein: CASSLNSGLYEQYF.

The chain employs TRBV7-9 and TRBJ1-4; D is unresolved. The germline V gene encodes CDR1 SEHNR and CDR2 FQNEAQ (reference sequence). There are 16 residues in the CDR3. V was cut by 2 bases and J by 8 bases, with 18 bases left in between. The CDR3 loop is CASSLFDQPAGEKLFF. CDR3 in DNA: TGTGCCAGCAGCTTATTTGACCAACCCGCGGGAGAAAAACTGTTTTTT.

V is TRBV19 and J is TRBJ2-7; 14 bases agree with TRBD2. The CDR3 extends over 18 amino acids. CDR1 and CDR2 from the germline V gene are LNHDA and SQIVND (reference sequence). J lost 0 bases, V lost 7 bases, and 11 bases had no gene match. The CDR3 DNA follows: TGTGCCAGTACCTCCGGGACTAGCGGGGGCCGGGACTCCTACGAGCAGTACTTC. Translating gives CASTSGTSGGRDSYEQYF.

The chain recombines TRBV27 with TRBJ2-5, with 9 bases lining up with TRBD1. Germline CDR1 reads MNHEY; CDR2 reads SMNVEV (reference sequence). Trimming at V came to 5 bases and at J to 1 base, leaving 5 bases not matched to a gene. This CDR3 region has 15 residues. CDR3 region: CASSPQTGGQETQYF. CDR3 DNA sequence: TGTGCCAGCAGTCCTCAGACAGGGGGCCAAGAGACCCAGTACTTC.

V gene TRBV4-1 combines with J gene TRBJ2-7; either TRBD1 or TRBD2 may fit D (5 bases each). The CDR3 totals 15 residues. Trimming took 3 bases from V and 9 from J, leaving 21 bases between them. Germline V gene sequence: CDR1 MGHRA, CDR2 YSYEKL. The CDR3 reads CASSQGRDGLTGQYF. The CDR3 nucleotides read TGCGCCAGCAGCCAGGGCCGGGACGGCCTGACGGGGCAGTACTTC.